What follows are 11 T cell receptor beta chains derived from one specimen sequenced in a study of cytomegalovirus exposure and HLA in healthy donors. Vbeta (60) and Jbeta (13) primers were used in the PCR. Repertoires were generated with immunoSEQ multiplex PCR, while TCRdb's copy carries only in-frame clones and drops some. The sample lists 160,000 or so clones; about 78% were seen once. Material for sequencing was PBMCs. The source of these receptors is a male donor in good health and CMV-seronegative.

The chain has TRBV4-2 and TRBJ2-7; 10 positions match TRBD2. V lost 1 base, J lost 2 bases, and 14 bases stayed unmatched. The germline gives CDR1 LGHNA, CDR2 YNFKEQ. CDR3 length equals 19 residues. CDR3 in amino acids: CASSQALASGSGRPYEQYF. Written as DNA, the CDR3 is TGTGCCAGCAGCCAAGCATTGGCTAGCGGGAGTGGAAGGCCCTACGAGCAGTACTTC.

Here the CDR3 reads CAIRGGFGTYNEQFF. DNA for the CDR3: TGTGCCATCAGGGGGGGGTTCGGAACCTACAATGAGCAGTTCTTC. The V gene is TRBV10-3, the J gene TRBJ2-1; 7 bases map to TRBD2. Germline V lookup: CDR1 ENHRY, CDR2 SYGVKD. The length of the CDR3 is 15 residues. The ends lost 6 bases at V and 2 bases at J; junction bases unmatched: 7.

This rearrangement joins TRBV7-2 to TRBJ2-1; 9 positions agree with TRBD2. CDR3 length: 15 amino acids. With 4 bases clipped from V and 4 bases from J, the junction kept 5 bases outside the gene matches. Per germline, CDR1 SGHTA and CDR2 FQGNSA. CDR3 in DNA: TGTGCCAGCAGCTCGGGACTAGCCTTTTACAATGAGCAGTTCTTC. Encoded protein: CASSSGLAFYNEQFF.

CDR3 sequence reads: CASSFRSMNTEAFF. The CDR3 nucleotides are TGCGCCAGCAGCTTCCGTAGTATGAACACTGAAGCTTTCTTT. The genes are TRBV5-1 and TRBJ1-1, with D unclear. The V and J ends lost 2 bases and 0 bases respectively, with 8 bases between them. Germline lookup yields CDR1 SGHRS and CDR2 YFSETQ. This CDR3 region has 14 residues.

This clone was seen a handful of times. Other DNA sequences within the sample encode an identical CDR3. The V call is TRBV6-5, the J call TRBJ1-6, with 9 bases fitting TRBD1. The V gene's germline CDR1 is MNHEY and CDR2 SVGAGI. This CDR3 has 15 residues. Germline trimming cut 0 bases from V and 8 bases from J; bases unmatched to any gene: 2. For the CDR3, the DNA is TGTGCCAGCAGTTACTCGAGGACAGGGGATTCACCCCTCCACTTT. Translating it yields CASSYSRTGDSPLHF.

The chain uses TRBV6-5 and TRBJ1-1; possibly TRBD1 for D (6 bases). The germline gives CDR1 MNHEY, CDR2 SVGAGI. This CDR3 contains 14 residues. With 5 bases removed from V and 5 bases from J, the gap between germline ends came to 15 bases. This CDR3 reads CASSSRGRTTEAFF. The CDR3 DNA reads as TGTGCCAGCAGTAGCAGGGGACGGACGACTGAAGCTTTCTTT.

The chain uses TRBV18 and TRBJ2-7, with 10 bases matching TRBD1. The CDR3 has 15 residues. Trimming took 6 bases from V and 8 from J; bases not matched to a gene: 13. Germline V gene sequence: CDR1 KGHSH, CDR2 LQKENI. In DNA, the CDR3 is TGTGCCAGCTCCCGGGACAGGGGAGTTGTGGACAAGCAGTACTTC. It is translated as CASSRDRGVVDKQYF.

V gene TRBV6-1 combines with J gene TRBJ2-7, with 10 bases lining up with TRBD2. Germline trimming cut 6 bases from V and 2 bases from J; bases unmatched to any gene: 4. CDR1 and CDR2 from the germline V gene are MNHNS and SASEGT. The CDR3 consists of 14 residues. The CDR3 DNA reads TGTGCCAGCAGCCCAGCGGGAGGGCCCTACGAGCAGTACTTC. As protein: CASSPAGGPYEQYF.

This clone was picked up a small number of times. This sequence joins TRBV7-8 and TRBJ2-1, with 13 positions matching TRBD2. In germline, CDR1 is SGHVS, CDR2 FQNEAQ. V trimming: 4 bases; J trimming: 7 bases; junction bases outside the gene matches: 13. The CDR3 extends over 18 amino acids. The CDR3 region is CASSSRLAGGLSWNEQFF. The CDR3 DNA reads TGTGCCAGCAGCTCCCGACTAGCGGGGGGCCTCAGCTGGAATGAGCAGTTCTTC.

The rearrangement links TRBV9 to TRBJ1-5; D gene ambiguous. Germline V CDR1 and CDR2: SGDLS, YYNGEE. CDR3 length equals 19 residues. The V gene lost 0 bases and the J gene lost 2 bases, with 21 bases spanning the gap. The CDR3 protein is CASSVVREIPIYGNQPQHF. DNA of the CDR3: TGTGCCAGCAGCGTAGTAAGGGAGATCCCTATCTATGGCAATCAGCCCCAGCATTTT.

The CDR3 reads CASSYSNSGNYEQYF. CDR3 bases: TGTGCCAGCAGTTACTCGAATTCCGGTAACTACGAGCAGTACTTC. The genes are TRBV6-5 and TRBJ2-7; D not certain. CDR3 size: 15 residues. V was trimmed by 0 bases and J by 3 bases, leaving 12 bases between them. CDR1 MNHEY and CDR2 SVGAGI come from the germline V gene.